These T cell receptor beta chains were read from a single sample in a study of T cells in Graves' hyperthyroidism and ophthalmopathy. Each CDR3 protein gets one entry after TCRdb re-called the multiplex PCR reads with MiXCR. The data show about 350,000 distinct CDR3 sequences, roughly 15% seen once. The sequenced sample was blood. Every receptor here comes from a woman in her twenties or thirties with Graves' hyperthyroidism that later progressed to Graves' ophthalmopathy. The CDR3 runs from the conserved cysteine through the conserved F or W.

V gene,J gene,CDR3 protein
TRBV12-3/TRBV12-4,TRBJ1-4,CASSSYEKLFF
TRBV12-3/TRBV12-4,TRBJ2-7,CASSFSRRVPLYEQYF
TRBV29-1,TRBJ2-1,CSVGGQGASGSYNEQFF
TRBV27,TRBJ1-1,CASSSNLGGGYGEAFF
TRBV5-1,TRBJ2-7,CASSFGTGSAEQYF
TRBV19,TRBJ1-2,CASSTRDSFYGYTF
TRBV7-9,TRBJ2-1,CASSQTGGEQFF
TRBV12-3/TRBV12-4,TRBJ2-1,CASGEGGAPYNEQFF
TRBV10-3,TRBJ1-2,CAISPGGNYGYTF
TRBV12-3/TRBV12-4,TRBJ2-5,CASSKRSTGEETQYF
TRBV5-1,TRBJ1-4,CASSLEPVTNEKLFF
TRBV14,TRBJ2-7,CASSQGGRGRYEQYF
TRBV4-1,TRBJ2-7,CASSQVGVHEQYF
TRBV4-1,TRBJ2-3,CASSPHPKEADTQYF
TRBV30,TRBJ1-6,CAWRDHRGTPLHF
TRBV20-1,TRBJ2-5,CSAKGGGKETQYF
TRBV2,TRBJ1-1,CASRGGPSIEAFF
TRBV19,TRBJ2-2,CASSSRDGDTGELFF
TRBV2,TRBJ2-1,CASSPGQGSYNEQFF
TRBV7-9,TRBJ2-2,CASSPVLPNTGELFF